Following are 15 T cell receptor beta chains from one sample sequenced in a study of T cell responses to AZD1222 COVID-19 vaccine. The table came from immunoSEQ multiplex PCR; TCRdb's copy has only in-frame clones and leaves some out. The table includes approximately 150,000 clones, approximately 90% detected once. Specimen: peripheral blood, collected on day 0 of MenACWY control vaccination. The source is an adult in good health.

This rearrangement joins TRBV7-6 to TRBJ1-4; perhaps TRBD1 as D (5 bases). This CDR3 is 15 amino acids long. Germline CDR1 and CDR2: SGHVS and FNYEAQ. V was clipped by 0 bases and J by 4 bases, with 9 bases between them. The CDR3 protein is CASSLAGGINEKLFF. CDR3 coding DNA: TGTGCCAGCAGCTTAGCGGGGGGGATTAATGAAAAACTGTTTTTT.

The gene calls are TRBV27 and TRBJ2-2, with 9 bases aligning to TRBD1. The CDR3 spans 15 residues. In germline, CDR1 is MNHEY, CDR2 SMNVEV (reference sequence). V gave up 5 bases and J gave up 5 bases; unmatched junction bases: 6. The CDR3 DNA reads TGTGCCAGCAGTCAACAGGGGGCGCGTACCGGGGAGCTGTTTTTT. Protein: CASSQQGARTGELFF.

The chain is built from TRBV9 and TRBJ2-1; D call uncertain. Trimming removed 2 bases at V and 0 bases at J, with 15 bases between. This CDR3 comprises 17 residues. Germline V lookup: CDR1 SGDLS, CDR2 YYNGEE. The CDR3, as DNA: TGTGCCAGCAGCGTTTCAACTCCCCCAGCCTCCTACAATGAGCAGTTCTTC. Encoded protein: CASSVSTPPASYNEQFF.

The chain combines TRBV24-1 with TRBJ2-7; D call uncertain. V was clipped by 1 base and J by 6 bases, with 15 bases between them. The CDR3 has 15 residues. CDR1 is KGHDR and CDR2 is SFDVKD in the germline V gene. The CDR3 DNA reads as TGTGCCACCAGTGATTTTCGCAGTAGAGGTGGCGAGCAGTACTTC. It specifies CATSDFRSRGGEQYF.

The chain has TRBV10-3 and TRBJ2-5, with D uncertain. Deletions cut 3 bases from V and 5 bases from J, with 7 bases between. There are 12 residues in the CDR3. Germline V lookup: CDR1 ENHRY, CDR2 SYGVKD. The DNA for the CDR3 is TGTGCCATCAGTGATGTCGAGGAGACCCAGTACTTC. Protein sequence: CAISDVEETQYF.

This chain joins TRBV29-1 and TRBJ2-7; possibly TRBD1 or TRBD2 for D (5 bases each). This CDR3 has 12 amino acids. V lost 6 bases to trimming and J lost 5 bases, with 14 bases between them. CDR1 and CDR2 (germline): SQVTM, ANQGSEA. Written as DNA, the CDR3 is TGCAGCGTAGAGGGGACGACTAACGAGCAGTACTTC. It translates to CSVEGTTNEQYF.

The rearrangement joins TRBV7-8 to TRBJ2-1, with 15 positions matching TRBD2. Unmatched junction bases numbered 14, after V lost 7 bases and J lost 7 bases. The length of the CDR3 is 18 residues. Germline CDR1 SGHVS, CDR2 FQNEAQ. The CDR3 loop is CASTPRAGLAGGQNEQFF. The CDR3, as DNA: TGTGCCAGCACCCCCCGCGCGGGACTAGCGGGAGGTCAGAATGAGCAGTTCTTC.

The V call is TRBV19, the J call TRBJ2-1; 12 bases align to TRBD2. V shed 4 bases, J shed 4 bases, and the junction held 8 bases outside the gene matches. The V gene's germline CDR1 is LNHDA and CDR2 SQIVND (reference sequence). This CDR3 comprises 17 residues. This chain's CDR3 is CASSTPRTSGIYNEQFF. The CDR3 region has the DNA TGTGCCAGTAGTACACCGCGGACTAGCGGGATTTACAATGAGCAGTTCTTC.

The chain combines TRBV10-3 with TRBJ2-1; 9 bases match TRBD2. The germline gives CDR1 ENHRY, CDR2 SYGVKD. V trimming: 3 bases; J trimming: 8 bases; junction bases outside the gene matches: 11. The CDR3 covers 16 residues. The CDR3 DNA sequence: TGTGCCATCAGTGATTGGCTAGCGGGAAAAATCGATGAGCAGTTCTTC. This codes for CAISDWLAGKIDEQFF.

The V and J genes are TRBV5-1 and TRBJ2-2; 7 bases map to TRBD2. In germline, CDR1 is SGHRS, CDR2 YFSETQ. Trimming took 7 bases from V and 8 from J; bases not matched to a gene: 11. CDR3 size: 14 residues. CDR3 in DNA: TGCGCCAGCCAGACTAGCAGGGTAGCAGGGGAGCTGTTTTTT. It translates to CASQTSRVAGELFF.

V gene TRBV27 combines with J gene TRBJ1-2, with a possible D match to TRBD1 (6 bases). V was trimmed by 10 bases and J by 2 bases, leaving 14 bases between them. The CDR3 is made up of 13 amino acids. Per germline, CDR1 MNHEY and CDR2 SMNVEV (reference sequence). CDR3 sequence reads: CATRPDSNYGYTF. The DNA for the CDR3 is TGTGCCACTAGGCCGGACAGCAACTATGGCTACACCTTC.

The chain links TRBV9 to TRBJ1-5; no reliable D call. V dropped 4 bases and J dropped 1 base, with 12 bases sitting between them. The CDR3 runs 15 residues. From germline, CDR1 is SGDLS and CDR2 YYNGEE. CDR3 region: CASSRDELSNQPQHF. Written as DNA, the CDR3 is TGTGCCAGCAGCCGAGACGAATTAAGCAATCAGCCCCAGCATTTT.

The chain's CDR3 is CATTSGQTYGYTF. CDR3 coding DNA: TGTGCCACCACCTCGGGACAGACCTATGGCTACACCTTC. The rearrangement uses TRBV28 and TRBJ1-2; 7 bases are shared with TRBD1. This CDR3 spans 13 amino acids. V trimming: 10 bases; J trimming: 4 bases; junction bases outside the gene matches: 9. Germline V gives CDR1 MDHEN, CDR2 SYDVKM.

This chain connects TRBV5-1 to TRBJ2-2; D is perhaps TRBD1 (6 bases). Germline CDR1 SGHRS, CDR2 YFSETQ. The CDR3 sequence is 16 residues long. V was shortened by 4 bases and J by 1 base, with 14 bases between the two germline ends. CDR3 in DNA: TGCGCCAGCAGCCTCGAGGGACACGAGAACACCGGGGAGCTGTTTTTT. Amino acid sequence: CASSLEGHENTGELFF.

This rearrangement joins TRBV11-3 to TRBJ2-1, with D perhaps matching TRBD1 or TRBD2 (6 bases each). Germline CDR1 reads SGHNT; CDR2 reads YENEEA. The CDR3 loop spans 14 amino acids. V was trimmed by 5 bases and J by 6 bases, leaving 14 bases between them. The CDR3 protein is CASSVGRGGNEQFF. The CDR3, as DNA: TGTGCCAGCAGCGTGGGCAGGGGAGGCAATGAGCAGTTCTTC.